This T cell receptor (beta chain) was found in a study of shared clonotypes between healthy human individuals. Turning to the study itself: The cohort comprised a couple of women and a few men. Their ages spanned 18 to 49 years.

Using ten immunoSEQ deep assay plates, investigators sequenced unsorted PBMC DNA. The table came from immunoSEQ multiplex PCR; TCRdb's copy has only in-frame clones and leaves some out. The sample holds fewer than 650,000 clones, roughly four fifths seen once. The germline V and J ends were trimmed by 8 bases and 5 bases, with 16 bases remaining between them. The CDR3 runs to 14 residues. Per germline, CDR1 LNHDA and CDR2 SQIVND (reference sequence). Whole-study results and caveats: The sampled material consisted only of blood, and tissue repertoires are likely to differ.

This clone was recorded once. Antigen: not known. The source is a woman aged 40 to 50 in good health. Some clones in this sample may be carry-over from other donors' samples. V usage is TRBV19 and J usage is TRBJ1-5; possible D gene TRBD1, 5 bases. The sample taken for sequencing was PBMCs. Here the CDR3 reads CASGPRGGDQPQHF. DNA of the CDR3: TGTGCCAGTGGCCCCCGGGGAGGGGATCAGCCCCAGCATTTT.